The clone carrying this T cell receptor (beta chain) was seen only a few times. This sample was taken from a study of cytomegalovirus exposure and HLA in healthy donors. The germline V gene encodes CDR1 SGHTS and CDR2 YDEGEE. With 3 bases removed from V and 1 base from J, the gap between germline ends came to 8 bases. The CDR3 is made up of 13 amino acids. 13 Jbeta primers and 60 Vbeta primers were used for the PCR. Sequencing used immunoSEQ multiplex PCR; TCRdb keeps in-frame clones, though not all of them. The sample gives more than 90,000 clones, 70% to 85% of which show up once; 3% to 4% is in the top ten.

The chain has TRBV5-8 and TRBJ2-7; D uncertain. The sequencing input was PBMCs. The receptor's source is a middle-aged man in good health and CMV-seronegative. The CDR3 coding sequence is TGTGCCAGCAGCTGGGCAAGTTCCTACGAGCAGTACTTC. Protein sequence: CASSWASSYEQYF. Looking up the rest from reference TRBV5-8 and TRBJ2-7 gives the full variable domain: EAGVTQSPTHLIKTRGQQATLRCSPISGHTSVYWYQQALGLGLQFLLWYDEGEERNRGNFPPRFSGRQFPNYSSELNVNALELEDSALYLCASSWASSYEQYFGPGTRLTVT.